Listed here are 3 T cell receptor beta chains from one sample, sequenced in a study of Graves' ophthalmopathy and Graves' hyperthyroidism (dated by TCRdb to 2016 to 2018). Sequencing was performed on an Illumina HiSeq 2000. For repertoire sequencing, the TCR beta CDR3 regions were amplified from RNA transcripts. The first round of RT-PCR was done with HTBI primers and the Qiagen OneStep RT-PCR kit, and was followed by a second round of multiplex PCR, then size selection and purification. TCRdb reprocessing: public reads trimmed at Q25 with fastp, clones called with MiXCR, in-frame beta chains kept. Each entry merges the rows of one CDR3 protein and shows their most common DNA and genes. The sample yields hundreds of thousands of distinct CDR3 sequences; over 20% were counted once. Roughly 6.9% of the sample goes to the ten largest clones. Sequenced sample: peripheral blood. The receptors come from a woman aged 18-29 years with stable Graves' hyperthyroidism. Some clones in this sample may be carry-over from other donors' samples. Donor details come from another sample of the same person, matched by shared clones.

The rearrangement links TRBV30 to TRBJ2-2; a weak D match, TRBD1 (6 bases). Trimming took off 3 bases at V and 6 bases at J, with 8 bases between the two ends. This CDR3 spans 12 amino acids. The V gene's germline CDR1 is GTSNPN and CDR2 SVGIG (reference sequence). The CDR3 sequence is CAWSAGAGELFF. The CDR3, as DNA: TGTGCCTGGAGCGCAGGGGCCGGGGAGCTGTTTTTT. The full variable domain, completed using reference TRBV30 and TRBJ2-2, is SQTIHQWPATLVQPVGSPLSLECTVEGTSNPNLYWYRQAAGRGLQLLFYSVGIGQISSEVPQNLSASRPQDRQFILSSKKLLLSDSGFYLCAWSAGAGELFFGEGSRLTVL.

The table lists this clonotype with many counts. The chain has TRBV20-1 and TRBJ1-1, with 7 positions matching TRBD1. The CDR3 length is 12 residues. J was trimmed by 6 bases and V by 6 bases; bases with no gene match: 7. The germline gives CDR1 DFQATT, CDR2 SNEGSKA (reference sequence). CDR3 amino acids: CSAGTVWAEAFF. The CDR3 coding sequence is TGCAGTGCGGGGACAGTATGGGCTGAAGCTTTCTTT.

The V call is TRBV2, the J call TRBJ2-7; D gene uncertain. The CDR3 extends over 16 amino acids. The V end lost 3 bases, the J end lost 0 bases, and 15 bases lay between the germline ends. Germline lookup yields CDR1 SNHLY and CDR2 FYNNEI. This chain's CDR3 is CASSDFIHGSSYEQYF. The CDR3 bases are TGTGCCAGCAGTGATTTCATACATGGGTCCTCCTACGAGCAGTACTTC.